The 9 T cell receptor beta chains below all came from one sample that was sequenced in a study of glioma-infiltrating T cells. Using RNA template, CDR3s of TCR alpha and beta were amplified with iRepertoire arm-PCR. TCRdb reanalysed the multiplex PCR reads using MiXCR and keeps one entry per CDR3 protein. In the table there are over 100,000 distinct CDR3 sequences, less than 30% of which are singletons. The sequencing sample was made of glioma tissue, nonneoplastic brain tissue, or PBMCs (not recorded which). These receptors all come from a human donor with low-grade glioma or glioblastoma, undergoing nonglioma brain surgery, or in good health (not recorded which).

The table lists this clonotype with many counts. The rearrangement links TRBV12-3 or TRBV12-4 to TRBJ1-2; no definite D call. Trimming shortened V by 4 bases and J by 3 bases, and 12 bases separated the two germline ends. The CDR3 contains 14 residues. The chain's CDR3 is CASSYHLGDYGYTF. The CDR3 nucleotides read TGTGCCAGCAGTTATCATCTAGGCGACTATGGCTACACCTTC.

In this sample, this clonotype turned up many times. V gene TRBV29-1 combines with J gene TRBJ2-1, with D perhaps being TRBD1 or TRBD2 (5 bases each). V lost 6 bases and J 0 bases, leaving 15 bases between the germline ends. This CDR3 contains 15 residues. Looked up from germline, CDR1 is SQVTM and CDR2 is ANQGSEA. CDR3: CSVRDGHPSYNEQFF. The CDR3 DNA sequence: TGCAGCGTCAGGGACGGACATCCCTCCTACAATGAGCAGTTCTTC.

Note on this clonotype: A single base separates this from a much larger clone, so it may be a read error. CDR3 bases: TGTGCCAGCAGTACTTCAGGGGGCTACTACGAGCAGTACTTC. Its protein product is CASSTSGGYYEQYF. This chain joins TRBV7-9 and TRBJ2-7, with 8 bases aligning to TRBD1. Unmatched junction bases numbered 7, after V lost 6 bases and J lost 3 bases. Germline V gene sequence: CDR1 SEHNR, CDR2 FQNEAQ (reference sequence). The CDR3 sequence is 14 residues long.

The J gene is TRBJ2-3, the V gene TRBV28; 8 bases match TRBD2. Germline CDR1 is MDHEN and CDR2 is SYDVKM. The CDR3 spans 16 residues. Germline trimming cut 4 bases from V and 6 bases from J; bases unmatched to any gene: 12. This CDR3 reads CASSSRREGRWDTQYF. CDR3 nucleotides: TGTGCCAGCAGTTCCCGTCGGGAGGGGAGGTGGGATACGCAGTATTTT.

This clonotype was found many times. V and J are TRBV24-1 and TRBJ1-5; D is perhaps TRBD1 (6 bases). Germline CDR1 and CDR2: KGHDR and SFDVKD. The ends were cut back, 3 bases at V and 5 bases at J, with 19 bases in the middle. This CDR3 comprises 17 residues. For the CDR3, the DNA is TGTGCCACCAGTGATAGCGGGGGGGCTGGAGTGTATCAGCCCCAGCATTTT. This codes for CATSDSGGAGVYQPQHF.

The J gene is TRBJ1-2, the V gene TRBV7-2, with D perhaps matching TRBD1 (6 bases). Germline V gives CDR1 SGHTA, CDR2 FQGNSA. The CDR3 spans 14 residues. Deletions cut 5 bases from V and 5 bases from J, with 15 bases between. CDR3 DNA: TGTGCCAGCAGCCCTAGAGTACAGGGATATGGCTACACCTTC. It yields the protein CASSPRVQGYGYTF.

This clonotype was detected ten times or more. The V and J genes are TRBV6-2 or TRBV6-3 and TRBJ2-3; 10 bases agree with TRBD2. CDR1 and CDR2 (germline): MNHEY, SVGEGT. Trimming cost V 6 bases and J 6 bases; bases outside gene matches: 12. This CDR3 has 16 residues. In DNA form, the CDR3 reads TGTGCCAGCAGCCCCCGTCTAGCGGGAGTGGAGGATACGCAGTATTTT. This codes for CASSPRLAGVEDTQYF.

The sample holds many counts of this clonotype. The gene calls are TRBV20-1 and TRBJ2-5; D possibly corresponds to TRBD2 (5 bases). CDR1 DFQATT and CDR2 SNEGSKA come from the germline V gene (reference sequence). Trimming cost V 6 bases and J 5 bases, with 13 bases left between them. The CDR3 is 12 amino acids. CDR3 nucleotides: TGCAGTGCCTCAATGGTAGCGGAGACCCAGTACTTC. It yields the protein CSASMVAETQYF.

About this clonotype itself: A much larger clone sits a single nucleotide away, making a read error possible. For the CDR3, the DNA is TGTGCCAGCATCCAAGACCGCCGAAACTATGGCTACACCTTC. Its protein product is CASIQDRRNYGYTF. The chain has TRBV14 and TRBJ1-2; D unresolved. Germline lookup yields CDR1 SGHDN and CDR2 FVKESK. CDR3 length: 14 amino acids. The whole variable domain, filled in from reference TRBV14 and TRBJ1-2, reads EAGVTQFPSHSVIEKGQTVTLRCDPISGHDNLYWYRRVMGKEIKFLLHFVKESKQDESGMPNNRFLAERTGGTYSTLKVQPAELEDSGVYFCASIQDRRNYGYTFGSGTRLTVV.